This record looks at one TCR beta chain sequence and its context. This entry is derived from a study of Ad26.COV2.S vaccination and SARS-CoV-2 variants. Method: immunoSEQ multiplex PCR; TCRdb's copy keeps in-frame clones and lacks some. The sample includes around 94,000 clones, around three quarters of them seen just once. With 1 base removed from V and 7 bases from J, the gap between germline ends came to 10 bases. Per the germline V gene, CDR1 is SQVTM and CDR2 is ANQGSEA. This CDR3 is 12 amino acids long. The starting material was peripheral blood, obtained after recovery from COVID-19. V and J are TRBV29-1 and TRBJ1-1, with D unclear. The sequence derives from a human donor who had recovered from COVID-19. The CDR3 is CSVEGNGNEAFF. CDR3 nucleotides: TGCAGCGTTGAAGGGAATGGGAATGAAGCTTTCTTT. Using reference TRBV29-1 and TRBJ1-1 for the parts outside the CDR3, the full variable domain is SAVISQKPSRDICQRGTSLTIQCQVDSQVTMMFWYRQQPGQSLTLIATANQGSEATYESGFVIDKFPISRPNLTFSTLTVSNMSPEDSSIYLCSVEGNGNEAFFGQGTRLTVV.